One sample yielded the 29 T cell receptor beta chains listed below, sequenced in a study of blood T cell repertoires in COVID-19. Measured with immunoSEQ multiplex PCR; TCRdb has only the in-frame clones, and not every one. The data show roughly 100,000 clones, around 87% seen once. Sequencing was performed on peripheral blood. Receptors originate from a man over 45 with acute or convalescent COVID-19.

The CDR3 coding sequence is TGCAGCGTTGACATGGGCGGAAACACCATATATTTT. As protein: CSVDMGGNTIYF. V gene TRBV29-1 combines with J gene TRBJ1-3; D is ambiguous. The CDR3 is 12 residues long. Per the germline V gene, CDR1 is SQVTM and CDR2 is ANQGSEA. The V end was cut by 3 bases, the J end by 4 bases, with 7 bases between.

V and J are TRBV6-6 and TRBJ2-5; 10 bases align to TRBD1. CDR1 and CDR2 (germline): MNHNY, SVGAGI (reference sequence). This CDR3 is built from 16 residues. V dropped 6 bases and J dropped 4; count of bases not matched to a gene: 11. The CDR3 sequence is CASRSSGTGEGETQYF. Here the CDR3 DNA reads TGTGCCAGCAGATCCTCCGGGACAGGGGAAGGAGAGACCCAGTACTTC.

The chain links TRBV14 to TRBJ2-3; maybe TRBD2 (5 bases). Per germline, CDR1 SGHDN and CDR2 FVKESK. Trimming removed 4 bases from V and 4 bases from J, with 12 bases in between. CDR3 length: 14 residues. CDR3: CASSRLIEADTQYF. As DNA, the CDR3 is TGTGCCAGCAGCCGACTAATCGAGGCAGATACGCAGTATTTT.

This rearrangement joins TRBV28 to TRBJ1-6, with D possibly TRBD1 on 6 matching bases. The V gene's germline CDR1 is MDHEN and CDR2 SYDVKM. Trimming stripped 3 bases from V and 9 bases from J, with 18 bases between. The CDR3 has 16 residues. The CDR3 spells CASSFTGWGGSSPLHF. The CDR3 DNA reads as TGTGCCAGCAGTTTTACAGGGTGGGGGGGAAGTTCACCCCTCCACTTT.

This clone was counted once. This chain links TRBV9 with TRBJ2-1; TRBD1 matches 9 bases. The germline V gene has CDR1 SGDLS and CDR2 YYNGEE. The CDR3 totals 15 residues. Germline trimming cut 2 bases from V and 6 bases from J; bases unmatched to any gene: 6. The CDR3 bases are TGTGCCAGCAGCGTGGGGACAGGGTTTCCCAATGAGCAGTTCTTC. Its translation: CASSVGTGFPNEQFF.

The CDR3 DNA sequence: TGTGCCAGCAGCCAAACCGATTTACAGGATGGCTACACCTTC. It is translated as CASSQTDLQDGYTF. The V call is TRBV11-1, the J call TRBJ1-2, with a weak D call TRBD1 (5 bases). Trimming took 5 bases from V and 6 from J, leaving 16 bases between them. This CDR3 region has 14 residues. The V gene's germline CDR1 is SGHAT and CDR2 FQDESV (reference sequence).

The V call is TRBV5-6, the J call TRBJ1-3, with 8 bases identical to TRBD1. Germline CDR1 is SGHDT and CDR2 is YYEEEE. The CDR3 loop spans 14 amino acids. With 4 bases clipped from V and 4 bases from J, the junction kept 4 bases outside the gene matches. DNA of the CDR3: TGTGCCAGCAGCCAACAGGGGGTAGGAAACACCATATATTTT. Its translation: CASSQQGVGNTIYF.

This rearrangement joins TRBV27 to TRBJ2-7; maybe TRBD1 (6 bases). CDR1 and CDR2 from the germline V gene are MNHEY and SMNVEV (reference sequence). V was clipped by 2 bases and J by 7 bases, with 12 bases between them. The CDR3 has 13 amino acids. DNA for the CDR3: TGTGCCAGCAGTTTAATGACAGGAGAAGAGCAGTACTTC. As protein: CASSLMTGEEQYF.

This clone was seen just once. The CDR3 reads CAISRSAGGNNEQFF. The CDR3 DNA reads as TGTGCCATCAGCCGTTCTGCGGGTGGCAACAATGAGCAGTTCTTC. The chain employs TRBV10-3 and TRBJ2-1, with a possible D match to TRBD2 (5 bases). This CDR3 has 15 residues. Trimming stripped 6 bases from V and 5 bases from J, with 17 bases between. Germline V gives CDR1 ENHRY, CDR2 SYGVKD.

CDR3 sequence: CASSQVVTSGRPWETQYF. In nucleotides, the CDR3 is TGTGCCAGCAGCCAAGTGGTAACTAGCGGGAGGCCCTGGGAGACCCAGTACTTC. This chain connects TRBV3-1 (or the pseudogene TRBV3-2) to TRBJ2-5; 12 bases are a match to TRBD2. CDR1 and CDR2 (germline): LGHDT, YNNKEL (reference sequence). V trimming: 1 base; J trimming: 5 bases; junction bases outside the gene matches: 11. The CDR3 length is 18 residues.

Only one count was recorded for this clone. This chain connects TRBV18 to TRBJ2-4; D possibly corresponds to TRBD2 (6 bases). This CDR3 comprises 13 residues. Trimming removed 5 bases from V and 9 bases from J, with 14 bases in between. Germline values: CDR1 KGHSH, CDR2 LQKENI. CDR3 amino acids: CASSADGRSIQYF. As DNA, the CDR3 is TGTGCCAGCTCAGCGGACGGGAGAAGCATTCAGTACTTC.

The J gene is TRBJ2-3, the V gene TRBV10-1; a possible D gene is TRBD1 (5 bases). V was trimmed by 3 bases and J by 13 bases, leaving 14 bases between them. The CDR3 totals 12 residues. Germline loops: CDR1 WNHNN, CDR2 SYGVQD (reference sequence). The CDR3 here is CASSEETDREYF. The CDR3 DNA is TGCGCCAGCAGTGAAGAAACAGACAGAGAGTATTTT.

V and J are TRBV7-5 and TRBJ2-7; TRBD2 is the table's D call, not checked against the DNA. TRBV7-5 is designated a pseudogene. The CDR3 is 16 residues long. The CDR3 loop is CVRSFGAGGTPHEQYF. The CDR3 nucleotides read TGTGTCAGAAGCTTCGGGGCGGGAGGAACCCCCCACGAGCAGTACTTC.

This sequence joins TRBV5-1 and TRBJ2-3; 7 nucleotides align to TRBD1. CDR1 is SGHRS and CDR2 is YFSETQ in the germline V gene. The J segment lost 0 bases and the V segment lost 0 bases, leaving 4 bases of the junction unmatched. The CDR3 is 16 amino acids. CDR3 nucleotides: TGCGCCAGCAGCTTGGCCCTGACAGGGAGCACAGATACGCAGTATTTT. Residues: CASSLALTGSTDTQYF.

This chain uses TRBV5-5 with TRBJ2-7; 8 bases fit TRBD1. The ends lost 2 bases at V and 3 bases at J; junction bases unmatched: 16. The CDR3 is made up of 18 amino acids. Per the germline V gene, CDR1 is SGHKS and CDR2 is YYEKEE (reference sequence). The CDR3 reads CASSFYTLATGANYEQYF. CDR3 DNA sequence: TGTGCCAGCAGCTTTTACACCCTCGCGACAGGGGCGAACTACGAGCAGTACTTC.

This clone was counted once. This sample also contains other DNA sequences that code for the same CDR3. This chain connects TRBV5-1 to TRBJ1-3; no clear D. There are 14 residues in the CDR3. V was trimmed by 0 bases and J by 0 bases, leaving 4 bases between them. Germline lookup yields CDR1 SGHRS and CDR2 YFSETQ. The chain's CDR3 is CASSLGSSGNTIYF. The CDR3 DNA reads TGCGCCAGCAGCTTGGGTAGCTCTGGAAACACCATATATTTT.

This clone was observed a few times. The chain carries TRBV15 and TRBJ2-1; 7 nucleotides agree with TRBD2. Trimming removed 5 bases from V and 9 bases from J; junction bases left unmatched: 7. CDR1 and CDR2 from the germline V gene are LNHNV and YYDKDF (reference sequence). The CDR3 is 13 residues long. The CDR3 is CATSGRDGSEQFF. The CDR3 bases are TGTGCCACCAGCGGGAGGGATGGAAGTGAGCAGTTCTTC.

The chain combines TRBV11-2 with TRBJ2-5; 9 positions agree with TRBD2. The CDR3 totals 15 residues. The germline gives CDR1 SGHAT, CDR2 FQNNGV. V trimming: 0 bases; J trimming: 5 bases; junction bases outside the gene matches: 4. The CDR3 reads CASSLDGTSTETQYF. CDR3 DNA: TGTGCCAGCAGCTTAGACGGGACTAGCACGGAGACCCAGTACTTC.

This chain uses TRBV7-9 with TRBJ2-1; TRBD1 matches at 11 bases. Germline CDR1 and CDR2: SEHNR and FQNEAQ (reference sequence). Trimming removed 4 bases from V and 8 bases from J; junction bases left unmatched: 7. This CDR3 spans 15 amino acids. CDR3 loop: CASSWGQGERDEQFF. The CDR3 DNA is TGTGCCAGCAGCTGGGGACAGGGGGAGAGGGATGAGCAGTTCTTC. Full variable domain (missing parts from reference TRBV7-9 and TRBJ2-1): DTGVSQNPRHKITKRGQNVTFRCDPISEHNRLYWYRQTLGQGPEFLTYFQNEAQLEKSRLLSDRFSAERPKGSFSTLEIQRTEQGDSAMYLCASSWGQGERDEQFFGPGTRLTVL.

The chain uses TRBV3-1 (or the pseudogene TRBV3-2) and TRBJ2-2; weak D call: TRBD2 (5 bases). The V gene's germline CDR1 is LGHDT and CDR2 YNNKEL (reference sequence). V was cut by 1 base and J by 4 bases, with 13 bases left in between. The CDR3 has 16 residues. CDR3 sequence (DNA): TGTGCCAGCAGCCAAGTATCGGGGATCGGCACCGGGGAGCTGTTTTTT. It specifies CASSQVSGIGTGELFF.

The V gene is TRBV6-6, the J gene TRBJ2-1, with TRBD2 matching 12 bases. Germline assignment: CDR1 MNHNY and CDR2 SVGAGI (reference sequence). There are 17 residues in the CDR3. The junction had 11 bases not matched to a gene; V was cut back by 5 bases and J by 6 bases. The CDR3 DNA sequence: TGTGCCAGCAGTCCCCCGACTAGCGGGGGCCGCTTCAATGAGCAGTTCTTC. This sequence encodes CASSPPTSGGRFNEQFF.

The V gene is TRBV7-6, the J gene TRBJ2-1; tentatively, D is TRBD2 (5 bases). Trimming took off 0 bases at V and 5 bases at J, with 20 bases between the two ends. There are 18 residues in the CDR3. Germline V gives CDR1 SGHVS, CDR2 FNYEAQ. Written as DNA, the CDR3 is TGTGCCAGCAGCTTAGCGCATCAACCGGGAACTCGCGACAATGAGCAGTTCTTC. Translated: CASSLAHQPGTRDNEQFF.

This chain links TRBV4-1 with TRBJ2-6, with a weak D call TRBD2 (6 bases). V lost 1 base and J lost 1, with 17 bases in between. The CDR3 runs 19 residues. Germline loops: CDR1 MGHRA, CDR2 YSYEKL. CDR3 DNA sequence: TGCGCCAGCAGCCAAGTTTCAGCGGGTTTGGGATCTGGGGCCAACGTCCTGACTTTC. Protein: CASSQVSAGLGSGANVLTF.

As for this clone: A clone one base away is much larger, so this may be a read error. Different DNA sequences within this sample yield the same CDR3. CDR3 loop: CASIPGEGQPQHF. The DNA for the CDR3 is TGTGCCAGCATCCCGGGGGAGGGTCAGCCCCAGCATTTT. V gene TRBV28 combines with J gene TRBJ1-5; tentative D call: TRBD1 (5 bases). Per germline, CDR1 MDHEN and CDR2 SYDVKM. The ends were cut back, 7 bases at V and 6 bases at J, with 13 bases in the middle. The CDR3 extends over 13 amino acids. The full variable domain, rest sourced from reference TRBV28 and TRBJ1-5, is DVKVTQSSRYLVKRTGEKVFLECVQDMDHENMFWYRQDPGLGLRLIYFSYDVKMKEKGDIPEGYSVSREKKERFSLILESASTNQTSMYLCASIPGEGQPQHFGDGTRLSIL.

V gene TRBV7-9 combines with J gene TRBJ1-2; 7 positions match TRBD1. CDR1 is SEHNR, CDR2 FQNEAQ, per germline (reference sequence). This CDR3 has 14 residues. V lost 7 bases and J lost 8; bases outside the gene matches: 13. The CDR3 sequence is CASTPWGTGDGYTF. As DNA, the CDR3 is TGTGCCAGCACCCCTTGGGGTACAGGGGACGGCTACACCTTC.

The J gene is TRBJ1-1, the V gene TRBV30; D unresolved. V was clipped by 4 bases and J by 0 bases, with 12 bases between them. The CDR3 is 14 amino acids. Germline V CDR1 and CDR2: GTSNPN, SVGIG (reference sequence). CDR3 residues: CAWNHGRVNTEAFF. The CDR3 bases are TGTGCCTGGAACCATGGGCGGGTGAACACTGAAGCTTTCTTT.

The chain combines TRBV28 with TRBJ2-1; D remains unclear. V lost 7 bases and J lost 0, with 13 bases in between. The CDR3 spans 15 residues. Germline values: CDR1 MDHEN, CDR2 SYDVKM. The CDR3 region is CASKTIGFSYNEQFF. CDR3 coding DNA: TGTGCCAGCAAGACAATTGGATTCTCCTACAATGAGCAGTTCTTC.

The V gene is TRBV28, the J gene TRBJ2-7, with unresolved D. CDR3 length equals 14 residues. V lost 2 bases to trimming and J lost 2 bases, with 10 bases between them. Germline CDR1 is MDHEN and CDR2 is SYDVKM. CDR3 nucleotide sequence: TGTGCCAGCAGTTTAATGGCCCCAACCTACGAGCAGTACTTC. Protein sequence: CASSLMAPTYEQYF.

V and J are TRBV6-1 and TRBJ1-6; 7 bases line up with TRBD1. V lost 2 bases and J lost 8; bases outside the gene matches: 9. CDR3 size: 16 residues. Germline V CDR1 and CDR2: MNHNS, SASEGT. CDR3 DNA sequence: TGTGCCAGCAGTGAACCCCGGGACAGAATGGATTCACCCCTCCACTTT. It yields the protein CASSEPRDRMDSPLHF.